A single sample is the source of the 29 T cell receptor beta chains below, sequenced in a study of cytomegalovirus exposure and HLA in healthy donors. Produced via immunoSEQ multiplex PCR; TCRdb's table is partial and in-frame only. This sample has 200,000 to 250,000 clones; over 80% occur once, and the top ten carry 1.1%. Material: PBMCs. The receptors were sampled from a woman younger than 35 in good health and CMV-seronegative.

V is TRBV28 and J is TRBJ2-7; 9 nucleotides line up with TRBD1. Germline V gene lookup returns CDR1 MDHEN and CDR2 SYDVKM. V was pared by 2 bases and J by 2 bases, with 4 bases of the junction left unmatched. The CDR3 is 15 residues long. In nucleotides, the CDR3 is TGTGCCAGCAGTTTACCAAACAGGGGGCCCTACGAGCAGTACTTC. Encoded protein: CASSLPNRGPYEQYF.

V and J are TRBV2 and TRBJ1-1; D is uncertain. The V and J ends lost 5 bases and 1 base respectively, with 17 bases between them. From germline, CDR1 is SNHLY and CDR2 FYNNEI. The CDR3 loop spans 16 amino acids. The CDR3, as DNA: TGTGCCAGCAGTCGGCTGGGAGCTACGAAGAACACTGAAGCTTTCTTT. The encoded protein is CASSRLGATKNTEAFF.

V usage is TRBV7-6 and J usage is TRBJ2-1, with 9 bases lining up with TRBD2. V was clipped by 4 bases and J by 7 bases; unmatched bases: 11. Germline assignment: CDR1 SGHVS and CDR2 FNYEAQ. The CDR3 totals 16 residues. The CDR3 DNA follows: TGTGCCAGCAGCTCCCCAAGGCGGCGGGAGGGGAATGAGCAGTTCTTC. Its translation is CASSSPRRREGNEQFF.

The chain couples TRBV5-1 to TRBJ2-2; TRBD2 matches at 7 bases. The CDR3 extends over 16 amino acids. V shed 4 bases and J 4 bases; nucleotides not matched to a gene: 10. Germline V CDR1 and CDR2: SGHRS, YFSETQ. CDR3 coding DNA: TGCGCCAGCAGCCCGGGAGGAGCGGGGATCACCGGGGAGCTGTTTTTT. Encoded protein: CASSPGGAGITGELFF.

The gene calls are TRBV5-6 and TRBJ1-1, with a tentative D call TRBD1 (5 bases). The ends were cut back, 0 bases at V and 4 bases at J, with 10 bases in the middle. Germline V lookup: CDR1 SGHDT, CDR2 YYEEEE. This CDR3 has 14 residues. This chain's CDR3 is CASSLDRQSTEAFF. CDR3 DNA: TGTGCCAGCAGCTTGGACCGACAGAGCACTGAAGCTTTCTTT.

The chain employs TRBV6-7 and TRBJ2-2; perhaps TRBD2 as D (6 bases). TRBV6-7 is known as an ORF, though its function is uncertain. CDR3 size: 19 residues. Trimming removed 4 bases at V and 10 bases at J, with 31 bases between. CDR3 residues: CASSLLRNGTLTGSEELFF. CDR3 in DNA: TGTGCCAGCAGTTTACTTAGAAACGGGACTCTCACAGGAAGTGAGGAGCTGTTTTTT.

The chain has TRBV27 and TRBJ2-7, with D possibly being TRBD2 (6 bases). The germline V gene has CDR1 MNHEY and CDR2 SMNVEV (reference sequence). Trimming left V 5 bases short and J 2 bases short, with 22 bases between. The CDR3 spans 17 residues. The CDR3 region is CASSPPPSSARPYEQYF. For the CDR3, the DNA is TGTGCCAGCAGTCCCCCACCCTCTAGCGCTAGGCCCTACGAGCAGTACTTC.

The chain's CDR3 is CASSLMGGGTEAFF. CDR3 bases: TGTGCCAGCAGTTTAATGGGGGGAGGCACTGAAGCTTTCTTT. J is TRBJ1-1 and V is TRBV27, with D perhaps TRBD1 (5 bases). This CDR3 spans 14 amino acids. V shed 2 bases and J shed 4 bases, with 11 bases lying between them. Per germline, CDR1 MNHEY and CDR2 SMNVEV (reference sequence).

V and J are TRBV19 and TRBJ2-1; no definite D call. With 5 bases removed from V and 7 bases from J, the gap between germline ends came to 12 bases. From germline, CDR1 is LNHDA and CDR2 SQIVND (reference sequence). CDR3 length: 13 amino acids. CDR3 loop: CASSWASGNEQFF. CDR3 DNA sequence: TGTGCCAGTAGTTGGGCTTCTGGGAATGAGCAGTTCTTC.

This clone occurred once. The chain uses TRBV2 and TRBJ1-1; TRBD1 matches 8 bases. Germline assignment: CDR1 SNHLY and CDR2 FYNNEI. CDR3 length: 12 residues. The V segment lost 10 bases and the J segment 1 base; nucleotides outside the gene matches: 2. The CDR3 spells CATDRENTEAFF. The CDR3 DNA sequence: TGTGCCACGGACAGGGAGAACACTGAAGCTTTCTTT.

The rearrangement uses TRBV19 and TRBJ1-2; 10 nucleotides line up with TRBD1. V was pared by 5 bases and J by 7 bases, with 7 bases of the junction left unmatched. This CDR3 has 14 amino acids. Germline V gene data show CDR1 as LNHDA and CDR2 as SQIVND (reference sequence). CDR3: CASSPGTGAGGYTF. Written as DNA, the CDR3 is TGTGCCAGTAGTCCCGGGACAGGGGCGGGTGGCTACACCTTC.

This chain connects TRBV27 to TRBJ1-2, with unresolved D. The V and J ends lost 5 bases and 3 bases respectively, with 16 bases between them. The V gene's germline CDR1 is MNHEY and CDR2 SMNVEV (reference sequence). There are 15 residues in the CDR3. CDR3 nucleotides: TGTGCCAGCAGTAGCCGATGGGTAGAGGACTATGGCTACACCTTC. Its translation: CASSSRWVEDYGYTF.

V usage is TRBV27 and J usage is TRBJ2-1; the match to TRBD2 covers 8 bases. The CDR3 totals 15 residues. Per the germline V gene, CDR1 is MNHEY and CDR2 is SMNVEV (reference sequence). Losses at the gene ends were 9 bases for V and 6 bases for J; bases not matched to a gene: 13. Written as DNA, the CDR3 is TGTGCCAGTCGGTTTATAGCGGGAATTATCAATGAGCAGTTCTTC. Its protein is CASRFIAGIINEQFF.

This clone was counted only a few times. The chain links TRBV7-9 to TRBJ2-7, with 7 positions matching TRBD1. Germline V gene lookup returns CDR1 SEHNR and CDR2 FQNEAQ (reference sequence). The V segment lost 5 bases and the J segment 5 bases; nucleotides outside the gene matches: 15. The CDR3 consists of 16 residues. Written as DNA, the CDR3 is TGTGCCAGCAGCCCGGTGGGGACAGCAAGTAGCCACGAGCAGTACTTC. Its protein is CASSPVGTASSHEQYF.

The CDR3 loop is CAISDPRHGYGYTF. CDR3 coding DNA: TGTGCCATCAGTGACCCCCGACACGGCTATGGCTACACCTTC. This rearrangement joins TRBV10-3 to TRBJ1-2; D not certain. Trimming removed 3 bases from V and 4 bases from J, with 12 bases in between. The CDR3 spans 14 residues. The germline V gene encodes CDR1 ENHRY and CDR2 SYGVKD.

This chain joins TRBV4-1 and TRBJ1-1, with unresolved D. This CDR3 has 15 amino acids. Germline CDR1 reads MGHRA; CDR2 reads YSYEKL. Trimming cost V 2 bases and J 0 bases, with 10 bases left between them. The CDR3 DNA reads TGCGCCAGCAGCCAACTTTTTGGGCTGAACACTGAAGCTTTCTTT. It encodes CASSQLFGLNTEAFF.

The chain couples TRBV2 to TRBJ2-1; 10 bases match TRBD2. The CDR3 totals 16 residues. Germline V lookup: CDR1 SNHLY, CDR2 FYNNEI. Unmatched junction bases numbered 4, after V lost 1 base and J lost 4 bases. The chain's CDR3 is CASSEELAGPYNEQFF. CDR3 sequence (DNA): TGTGCCAGCAGTGAAGAACTAGCGGGGCCTTACAATGAGCAGTTCTTC.

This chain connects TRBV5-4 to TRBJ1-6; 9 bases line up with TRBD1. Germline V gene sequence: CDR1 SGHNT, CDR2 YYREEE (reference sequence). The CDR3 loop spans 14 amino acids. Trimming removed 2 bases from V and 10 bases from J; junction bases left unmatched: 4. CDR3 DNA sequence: TGTGCCAGCAGCTTACAGGGGGCCAAATCACCCCTCCACTTT. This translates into CASSLQGAKSPLHF.

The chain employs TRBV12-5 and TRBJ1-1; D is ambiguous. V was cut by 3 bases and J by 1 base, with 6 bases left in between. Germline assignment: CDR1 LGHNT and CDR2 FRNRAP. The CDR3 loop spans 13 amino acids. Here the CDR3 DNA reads TGTGCTAGTGGTTTATCATCGAACACTGAAGCTTTCTTT. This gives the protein CASGLSSNTEAFF.

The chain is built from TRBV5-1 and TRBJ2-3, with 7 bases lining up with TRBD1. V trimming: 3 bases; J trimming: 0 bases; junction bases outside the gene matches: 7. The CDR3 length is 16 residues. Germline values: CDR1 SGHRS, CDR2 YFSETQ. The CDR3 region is CASSSGQTLSTDTQYF. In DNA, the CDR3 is TGCGCCAGCAGCTCGGGACAGACCTTAAGCACAGATACGCAGTATTTT. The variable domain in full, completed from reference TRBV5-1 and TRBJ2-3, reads KAGVTQTPRYLIKTRGQQVTLSCSPISGHRSVSWYQQTPGQGLQFLFEYFSETQRNKGNFPGRFSGRQFSNSRSEMNVSTLELGDSALYLCASSSGQTLSTDTQYFGPGTRLTVL.

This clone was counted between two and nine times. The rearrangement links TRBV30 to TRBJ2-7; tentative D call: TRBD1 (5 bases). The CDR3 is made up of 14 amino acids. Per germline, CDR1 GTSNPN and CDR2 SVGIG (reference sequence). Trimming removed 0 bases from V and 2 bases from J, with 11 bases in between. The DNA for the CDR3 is TGTGCCTGGAGTGTATCAGGGATCACCTACGAGCAGTACTTC. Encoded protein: CAWSVSGITYEQYF. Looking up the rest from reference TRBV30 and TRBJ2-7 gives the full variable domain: SQTIHQWPATLVQPVGSPLSLECTVEGTSNPNLYWYRQAAGRGLQLLFYSVGIGQISSEVPQNLSASRPQDRQFILSSKKLLLSDSGFYLCAWSVSGITYEQYFGPGTRLTVT.

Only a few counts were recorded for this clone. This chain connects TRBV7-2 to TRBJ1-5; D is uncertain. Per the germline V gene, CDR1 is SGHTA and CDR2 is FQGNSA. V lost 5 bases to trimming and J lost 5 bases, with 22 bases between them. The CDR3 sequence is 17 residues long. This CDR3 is CASSAPRTGDLDQPQHF. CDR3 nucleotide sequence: TGTGCCAGCAGCGCACCCCGGACGGGAGACTTAGATCAGCCCCAGCATTTT.

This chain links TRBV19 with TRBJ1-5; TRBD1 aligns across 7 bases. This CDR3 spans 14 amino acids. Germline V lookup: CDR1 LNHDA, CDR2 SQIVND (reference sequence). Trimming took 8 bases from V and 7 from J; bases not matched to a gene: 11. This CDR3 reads CASRYDRVGQPQHF. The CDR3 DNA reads TGTGCCAGTCGTTATGACAGGGTCGGGCAGCCCCAGCATTTT.

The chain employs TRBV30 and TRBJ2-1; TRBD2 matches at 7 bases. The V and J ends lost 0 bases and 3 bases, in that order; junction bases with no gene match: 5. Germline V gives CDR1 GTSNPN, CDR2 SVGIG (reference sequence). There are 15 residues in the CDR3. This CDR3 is CAWSVVAGVYNEQFF. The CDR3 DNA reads TGTGCCTGGAGTGTAGTAGCGGGCGTCTACAATGAGCAGTTCTTC.

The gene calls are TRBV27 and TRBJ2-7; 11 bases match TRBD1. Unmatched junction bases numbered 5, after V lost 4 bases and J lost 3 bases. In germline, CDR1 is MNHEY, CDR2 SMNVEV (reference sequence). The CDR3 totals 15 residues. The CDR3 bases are TGTGCCAGCAGTTGGAGGACAGGGGGCCTCTACGAGCAGTACTTC. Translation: CASSWRTGGLYEQYF.

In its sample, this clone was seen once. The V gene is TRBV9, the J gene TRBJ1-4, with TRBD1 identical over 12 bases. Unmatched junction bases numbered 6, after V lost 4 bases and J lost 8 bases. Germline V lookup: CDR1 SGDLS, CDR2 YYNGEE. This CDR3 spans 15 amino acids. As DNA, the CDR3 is TGTGCCAGCAGCCCCGGGGACAGGGGGCCCGAAAAACTGTTTTTT. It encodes CASSPGDRGPEKLFF. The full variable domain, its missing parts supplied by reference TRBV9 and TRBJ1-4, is DSGVTQTPKHLITATGQRVTLRCSPRSGDLSVYWYQQSLDQGLQFLIQYYNGEERAKGNILERFSAQQFPDLHSELNLSSLELGDSALYFCASSPGDRGPEKLFFGSGTQLSVL.

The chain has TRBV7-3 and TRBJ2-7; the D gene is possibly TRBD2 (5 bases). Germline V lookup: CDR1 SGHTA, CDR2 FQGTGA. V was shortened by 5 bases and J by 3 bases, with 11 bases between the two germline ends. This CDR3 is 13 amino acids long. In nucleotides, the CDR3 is TGTGCCAGCAGCCCCGGGGATGACTACGAGCAGTACTTC. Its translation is CASSPGDDYEQYF.

The CDR3 coding sequence is TGTGCCAGCAGTTCGACTTCGTTTACGCAGTATTTT. Its protein product is CASSSTSFTQYF. The chain joins TRBV7-2 to TRBJ2-3; no clear D gene. The germline V gene has CDR1 SGHTA and CDR2 FQGNSA. There are 12 residues in the CDR3. V lost 6 bases, J lost 8 bases, and 12 bases lay in between.

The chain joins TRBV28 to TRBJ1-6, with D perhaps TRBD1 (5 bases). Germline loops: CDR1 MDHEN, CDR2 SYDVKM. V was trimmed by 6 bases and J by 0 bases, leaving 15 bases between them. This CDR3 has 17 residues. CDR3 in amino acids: CASRDSGGSSYNSPLHF. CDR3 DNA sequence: TGTGCCAGCAGGGACTCGGGGGGGAGCTCCTATAATTCACCCCTCCACTTT.